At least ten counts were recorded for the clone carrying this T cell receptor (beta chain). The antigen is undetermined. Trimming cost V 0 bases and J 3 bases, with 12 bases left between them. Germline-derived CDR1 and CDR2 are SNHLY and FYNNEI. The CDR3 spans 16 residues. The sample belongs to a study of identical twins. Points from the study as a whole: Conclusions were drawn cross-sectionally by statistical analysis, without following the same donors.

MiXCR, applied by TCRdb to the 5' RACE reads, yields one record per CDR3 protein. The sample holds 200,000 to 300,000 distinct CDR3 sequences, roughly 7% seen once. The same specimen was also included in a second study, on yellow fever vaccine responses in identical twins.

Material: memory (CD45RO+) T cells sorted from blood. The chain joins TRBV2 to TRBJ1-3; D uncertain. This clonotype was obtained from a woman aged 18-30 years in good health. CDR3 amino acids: CASSEARLGSGNTIYF. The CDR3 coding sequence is TGTGCCAGCAGTGAAGCGCGATTGGGGAGTGGAAACACCATATATTTT.